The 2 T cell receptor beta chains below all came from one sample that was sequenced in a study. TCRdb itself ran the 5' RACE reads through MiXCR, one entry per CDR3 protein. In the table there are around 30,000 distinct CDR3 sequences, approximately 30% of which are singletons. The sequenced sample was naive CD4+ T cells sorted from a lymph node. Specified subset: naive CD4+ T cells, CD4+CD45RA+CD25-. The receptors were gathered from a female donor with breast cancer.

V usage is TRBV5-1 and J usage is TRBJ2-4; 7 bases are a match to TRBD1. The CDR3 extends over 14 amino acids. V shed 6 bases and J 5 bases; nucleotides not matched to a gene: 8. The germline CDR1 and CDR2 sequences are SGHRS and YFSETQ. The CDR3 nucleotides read TGCGCCAGCACGCCGGGACAGCCTCAAAACATTCAGTACTTC. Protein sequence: CASTPGQPQNIQYF.

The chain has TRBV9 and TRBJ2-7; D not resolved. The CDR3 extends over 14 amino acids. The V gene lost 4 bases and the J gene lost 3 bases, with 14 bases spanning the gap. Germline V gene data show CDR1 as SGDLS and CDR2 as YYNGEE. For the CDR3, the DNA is TGTGCCAGCAGCTTTAGCCCGAAGGGCTACGAGCAGTACTTC. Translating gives CASSFSPKGYEQYF.